This TCR beta chain emerged from a study of blood T cells in healthy people across ages. Germline V gene data show CDR1 as MNHEY and CDR2 as SMNVEV (reference sequence). V dropped 3 bases and J dropped 2 bases, with 16 bases sitting between them. This CDR3 is built from 16 residues. A second about 7 to 11 cycle PCR used barcoded and J-beta primers. TCRdb re-analysed the 5' RACE reads in MiXCR, keeping a single row per CDR3 protein. The table shows under 950,000 distinct CDR3 sequences, with about a fifth occurring only once. The chain combines TRBV27 with TRBJ1-1; D may be TRBD1 (5 bases). The source is a man aged 70 or older in good health. The sequencing input was blood. The CDR3 coding sequence is TGTGCCAGCAGTTTCTCCCTGGGGGGTGCTAACACTGAAGCTTTCTTT. Translated, it gives CASSFSLGGANTEAFF.